This TCR beta chain appears in the sequencing data of a study of shared clonotypes between healthy human individuals (dated by TCRdb to the early 2020s). Some background on the complete study: The cohort comprised a couple of women and a few men aged 18 to 49 years. The study deeply sequenced blood TCR repertoires of 5 or 6 healthy adults to estimate repertoire size and the extent of clonotype sharing between individuals. Libraries were prepared and TCR repertoires were sequenced by different laboratories using diverse techniques, in order to increase sequencing depth and limit assay-specific biases. Leukapheresis yielded between about 0.85 and 10 billion PBMCs per donor.

Spanning cysteine to phenylalanine, the CDR3 consists of 16 amino acids. Kept here is only the CDR3 DNA, which spans 48 bases and is read in frame from base 1. Between the V and J ends, shortened by 4 bases and 1 base respectively, the junction contains 17 bases. CDR1 and CDR2 were assigned from the germline V gene as SGHRS and YFSETQ. The donors were healthy, HIV-negative adults with no recently reported acute infections or vaccinations. Every donor was a Caucasian adult living in Nashville, Tennessee, USA. For unsorted samples, about 90 million PBMCs were counted and genomic DNA was extracted with the QIAamp DNA Blood Mini kit. Blood was obtained by leukapheresis, after which PBMCs were separated by Ficoll-Histopaque density gradient centrifugation and cryopreserved in liquid nitrogen vapor phase. What the study reported, not specific to this receptor: Because the study included only a small number of donors, the genetic and exposure-history diversity represented was limited. Pairwise subsampling indicated that sequencing depth was expected to affect the degree of clonotype sharing among donors. Sampling was restricted to blood, and TCR repertoires in tissues likely differ from the TCR repertoires found in blood.

A note on this clone: Its cognate antigen has yet to be identified. No base-level quality is on record; no much larger clone is a single base apart.

TCR CDR3 regions were amplified from genomic DNA by multiplex PCR using the deep immunoSEQ assay. Extracted genomic DNA from each cell subset was spread evenly across all wells of several immunoSEQ 96-well plates, with each plate serving as a replicate. For unsorted PBMC, around 310 ng of genomic DNA, equivalent to approximately 30,000 T cell genomes, went into each replicate PCR. Ten immunoSEQ deep assay plates were used to sequence the unsorted PBMC genomic DNA. The purified libraries were quantified using a Qubit 3.0 fluorometer, sized with a Bioanalyzer 2100, and then quantified again using the KAPA Library Quantification kit. Every immunoSEQ 96-well plate was sequenced on a dedicated single-read 150-cycle Illumina NextSeq 550 flow cell. Concerning the study's data processing: Because the immunoSEQ output included only junctional sequences and no quality scores, the filtering could not be the same as the filtering used for full-length reads. Sequences were annotated with PyIR, a Python wrapper for IgBLAST v1.9, using IMGT germline references to assign V/J genes and CDR3. Reads were filtered out if the reads had weak V/J assignments (E-value above 1e-6), no CDR3, stop codons, out-of-frame junctions, or ambiguous translated residues. V3J clonotypes were defined by identical inferred V gene, J gene, and CDR3 amino acid sequence. The percentage overlap between two repertoires was calculated by dividing the number of shared unique clonotypes by the size of the smaller repertoire. RTK rarefaction, the Chao1 estimator, and Recon v2.1 estimates of unobserved clonotypes were used to assess repertoire richness. Entries here come from immuneACCESS through TCRdb and include only in-frame sequences with V and J called. Some clones fail to appear in such tables; in the studies checked, an unresolved V gene covers under half of the shortfall, and the cause of the remainder is unknown. V and J calls and clone size follow that table, whereas D and trimming were derived from the DNA. The sample has over 400,000 clones on record, approximately 80% of them singletons. 12% of the sample belongs to the ten largest clones.

Source material: PBMCs. This sequence originates from a woman between 35 and 50 years old in good health. Some clones in this sample may be carry-over from other donors' samples. The sequence links TRBV5-1 to TRBJ2-5, and TRBD1 may be the D gene, going by 6 matching bases. The nucleotide sequence is given as TGCGCCAGCAGCCCGGGGCCTCGAGGGGGCCAAGAGACCCAGTACTTC. It translates to CASSPGPRGGQETQYF. Extended through the reference TRBV5-1 and TRBJ2-5 proteins, this CDR3 yields the full variable domain: KAGVTQTPRYLIKTRGQQVTLSCSPISGHRSVSWYQQTPGQGLQFLFEYFSETQRNKGNFPGRFSGRQFSNSRSEMNVSTLELGDSALYLCASSPGPRGGQETQYFGPGTRLLVL.